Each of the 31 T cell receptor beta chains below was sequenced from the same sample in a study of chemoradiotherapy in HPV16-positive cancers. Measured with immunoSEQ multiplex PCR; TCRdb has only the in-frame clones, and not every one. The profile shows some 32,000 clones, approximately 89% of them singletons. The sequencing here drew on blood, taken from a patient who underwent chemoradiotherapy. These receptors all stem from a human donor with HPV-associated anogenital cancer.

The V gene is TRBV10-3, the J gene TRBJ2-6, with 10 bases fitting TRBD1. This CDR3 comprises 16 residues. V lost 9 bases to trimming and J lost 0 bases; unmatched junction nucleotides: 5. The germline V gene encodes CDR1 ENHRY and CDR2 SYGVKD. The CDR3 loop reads CAISGTGASGANVLTF. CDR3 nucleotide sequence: TGTGCCATATCCGGGACAGGGGCCTCTGGGGCCAACGTCCTGACTTTC.

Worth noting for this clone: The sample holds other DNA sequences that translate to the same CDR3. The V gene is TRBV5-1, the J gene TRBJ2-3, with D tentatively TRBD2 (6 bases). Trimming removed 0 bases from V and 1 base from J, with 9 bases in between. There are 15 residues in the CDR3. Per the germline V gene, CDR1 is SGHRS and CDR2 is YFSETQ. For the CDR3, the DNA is TGCGCCAGCAGCTTGGGAGGCGGGGGCACAGATACGCAGTATTTT. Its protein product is CASSLGGGGTDTQYF.

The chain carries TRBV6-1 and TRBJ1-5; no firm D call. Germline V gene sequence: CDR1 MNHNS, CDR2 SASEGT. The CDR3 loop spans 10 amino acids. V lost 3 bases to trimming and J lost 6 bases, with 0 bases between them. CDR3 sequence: CASSDQPQHF. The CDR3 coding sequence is TGTGCCAGCAGTGATCAGCCCCAGCATTTT.

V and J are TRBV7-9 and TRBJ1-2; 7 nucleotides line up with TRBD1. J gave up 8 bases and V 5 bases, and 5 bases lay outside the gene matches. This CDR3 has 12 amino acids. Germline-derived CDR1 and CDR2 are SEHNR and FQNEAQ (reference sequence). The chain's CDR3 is CASSPGTVGYTF. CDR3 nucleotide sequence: TGTGCCAGCAGCCCCGGGACAGTCGGCTACACCTTC.

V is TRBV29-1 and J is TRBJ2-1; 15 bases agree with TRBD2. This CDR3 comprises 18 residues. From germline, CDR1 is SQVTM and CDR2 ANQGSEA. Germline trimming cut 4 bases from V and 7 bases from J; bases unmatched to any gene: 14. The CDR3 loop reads CSVGRGTSGRRLGNEQFF. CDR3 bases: TGCAGCGTTGGCCGAGGGACTAGCGGGAGGAGGTTGGGTAATGAGCAGTTCTTC.

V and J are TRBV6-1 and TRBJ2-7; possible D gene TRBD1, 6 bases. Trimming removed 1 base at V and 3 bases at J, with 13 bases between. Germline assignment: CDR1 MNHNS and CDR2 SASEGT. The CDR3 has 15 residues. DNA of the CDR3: TGTGCCAGCAGTGAAGGCCCAGGGGCCTACTACGAGCAGTACTTC. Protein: CASSEGPGAYYEQYF.

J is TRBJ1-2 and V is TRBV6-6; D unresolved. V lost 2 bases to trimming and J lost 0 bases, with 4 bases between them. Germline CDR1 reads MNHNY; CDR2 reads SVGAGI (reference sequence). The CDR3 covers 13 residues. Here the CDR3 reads CASSYVANYGYTF. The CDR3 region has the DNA TGTGCCAGCAGTTACGTGGCTAACTATGGCTACACCTTC.

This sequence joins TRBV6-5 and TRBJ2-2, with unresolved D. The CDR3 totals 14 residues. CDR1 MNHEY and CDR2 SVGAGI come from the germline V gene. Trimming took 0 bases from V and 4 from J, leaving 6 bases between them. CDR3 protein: CASSYSGSTGELFF. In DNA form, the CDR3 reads TGTGCCAGCAGTTACTCGGGTAGCACCGGGGAGCTGTTTTTT.

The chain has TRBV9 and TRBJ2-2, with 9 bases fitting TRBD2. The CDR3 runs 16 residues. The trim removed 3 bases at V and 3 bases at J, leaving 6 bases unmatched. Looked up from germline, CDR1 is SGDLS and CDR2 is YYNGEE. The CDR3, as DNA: TGTGCCAGCAGCGCTCGCCTAGCGGGGTACACCGGGGAGCTGTTTTTT. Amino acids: CASSARLAGYTGELFF.

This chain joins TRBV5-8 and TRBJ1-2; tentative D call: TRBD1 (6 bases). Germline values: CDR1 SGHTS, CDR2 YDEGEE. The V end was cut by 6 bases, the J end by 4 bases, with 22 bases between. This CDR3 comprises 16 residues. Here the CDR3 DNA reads TGTGCCAGCACCCCCCGGGGGCCGGTAGGCCTCTATGGCTACACCTTC. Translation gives CASTPRGPVGLYGYTF.

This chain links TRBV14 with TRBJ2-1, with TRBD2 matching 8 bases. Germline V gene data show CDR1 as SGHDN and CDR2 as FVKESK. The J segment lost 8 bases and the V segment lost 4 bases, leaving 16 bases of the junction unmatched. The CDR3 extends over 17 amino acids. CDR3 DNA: TGTGCCAGCAGCCGTGAAGGAAACGGGGGGGCCTTTGATGAGCAGTTCTTC. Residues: CASSREGNGGAFDEQFF.

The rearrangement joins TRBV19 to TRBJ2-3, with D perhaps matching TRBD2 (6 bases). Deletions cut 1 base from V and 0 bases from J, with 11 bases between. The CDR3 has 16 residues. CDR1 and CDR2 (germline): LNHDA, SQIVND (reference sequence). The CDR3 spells CASSIAGLSSTDTQYF. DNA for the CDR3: TGTGCCAGTAGTATAGCGGGACTGTCTAGCACAGATACGCAGTATTTT. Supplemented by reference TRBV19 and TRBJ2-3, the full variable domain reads DGGITQSPKYLFRKEGQNVTLSCEQNLNHDAMYWYRQDPGQGLRLIYYSQIVNDFQKGDIAEGYSVSREKKESFPLTVTSAQKNPTAFYLCASSIAGLSSTDTQYFGPGTRLTVL.

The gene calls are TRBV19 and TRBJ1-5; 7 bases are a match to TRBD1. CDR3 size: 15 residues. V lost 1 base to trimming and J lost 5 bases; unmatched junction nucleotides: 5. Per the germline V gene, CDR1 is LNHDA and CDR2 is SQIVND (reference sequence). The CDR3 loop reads CASSIAGGVDQPQHF. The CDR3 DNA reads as TGTGCCAGTAGTATAGCAGGGGGGGTGGATCAGCCCCAGCATTTT.

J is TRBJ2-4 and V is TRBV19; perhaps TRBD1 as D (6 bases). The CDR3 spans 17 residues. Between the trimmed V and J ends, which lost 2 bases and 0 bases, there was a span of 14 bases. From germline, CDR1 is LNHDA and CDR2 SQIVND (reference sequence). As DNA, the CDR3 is TGTGCCAGTAGTATAAGGACTGGGACACTAGCCAAAAACATTCAGTACTTC. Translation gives CASSIRTGTLAKNIQYF.

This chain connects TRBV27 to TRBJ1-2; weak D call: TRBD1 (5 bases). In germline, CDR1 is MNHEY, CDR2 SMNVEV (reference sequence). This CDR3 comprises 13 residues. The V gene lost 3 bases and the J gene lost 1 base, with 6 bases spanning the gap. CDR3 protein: CASSFQGNYGYTF. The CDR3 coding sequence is TGTGCCAGCAGTTTCCAGGGTAACTATGGCTACACCTTC.

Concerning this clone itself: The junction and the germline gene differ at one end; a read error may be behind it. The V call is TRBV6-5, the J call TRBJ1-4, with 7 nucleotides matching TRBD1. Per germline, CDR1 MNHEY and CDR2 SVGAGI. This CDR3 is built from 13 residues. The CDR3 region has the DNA TGTGCCATCAGTGGAGGGGGCAATGAAAAACTGTTTTTT. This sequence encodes CAISGGGNEKLFF.

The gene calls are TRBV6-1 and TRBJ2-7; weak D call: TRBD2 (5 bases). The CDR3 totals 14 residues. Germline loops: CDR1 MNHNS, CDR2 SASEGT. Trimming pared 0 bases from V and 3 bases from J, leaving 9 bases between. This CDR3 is CASSEALVNYEQYF. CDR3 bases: TGTGCCAGCAGTGAAGCACTAGTCAACTACGAGCAGTACTTC.

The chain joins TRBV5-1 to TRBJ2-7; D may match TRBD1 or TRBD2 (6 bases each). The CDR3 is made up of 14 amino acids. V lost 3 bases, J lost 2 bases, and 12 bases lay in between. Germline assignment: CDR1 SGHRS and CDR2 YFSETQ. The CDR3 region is CASSSRDIPYEQYF. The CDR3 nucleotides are TGCGCCAGCAGCTCGCGGGACATTCCCTACGAGCAGTACTTC.

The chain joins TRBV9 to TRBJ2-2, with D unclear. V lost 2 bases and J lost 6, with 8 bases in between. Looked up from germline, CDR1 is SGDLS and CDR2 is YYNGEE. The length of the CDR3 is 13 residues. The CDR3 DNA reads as TGTGCCAGCAGCGTTCTCAAGTCCGGGGAGCTGTTTTTT. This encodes CASSVLKSGELFF.

The CDR3 sequence is CASSQVEDRELYEQYF. In nucleotides, the CDR3 is TGTGCCAGCAGCCAAGTAGAGGACAGGGAGCTTTACGAGCAGTACTTC. The rearrangement uses TRBV14 and TRBJ2-7; 8 nucleotides line up with TRBD1. The trim removed 1 base at V and 4 bases at J, leaving 9 bases unmatched. This CDR3 is built from 16 residues. The germline V gene encodes CDR1 SGHDN and CDR2 FVKESK.

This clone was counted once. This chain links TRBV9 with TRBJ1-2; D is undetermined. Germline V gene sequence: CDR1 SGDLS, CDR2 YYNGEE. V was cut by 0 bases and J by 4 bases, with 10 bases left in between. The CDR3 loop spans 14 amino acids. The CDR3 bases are TGTGCCAGCAGCGTAGGGATGGGAGGCTATGGCTACACCTTC. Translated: CASSVGMGGYGYTF.

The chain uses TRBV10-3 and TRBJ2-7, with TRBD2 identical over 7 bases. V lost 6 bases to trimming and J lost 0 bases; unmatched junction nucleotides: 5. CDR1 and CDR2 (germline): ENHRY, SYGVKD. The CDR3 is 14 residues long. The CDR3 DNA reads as TGTGCCATCAGGGCCGAGCGGGACTCCTACGAGCAGTACTTC. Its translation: CAIRAERDSYEQYF.

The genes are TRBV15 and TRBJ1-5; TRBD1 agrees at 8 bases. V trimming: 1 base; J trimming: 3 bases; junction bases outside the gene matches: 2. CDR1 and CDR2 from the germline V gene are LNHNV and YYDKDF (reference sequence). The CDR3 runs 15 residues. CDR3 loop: CATSRGTGNNQPQHF. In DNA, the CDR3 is TGTGCCACCAGCAGAGGGACAGGGAACAATCAGCCCCAGCATTTT.

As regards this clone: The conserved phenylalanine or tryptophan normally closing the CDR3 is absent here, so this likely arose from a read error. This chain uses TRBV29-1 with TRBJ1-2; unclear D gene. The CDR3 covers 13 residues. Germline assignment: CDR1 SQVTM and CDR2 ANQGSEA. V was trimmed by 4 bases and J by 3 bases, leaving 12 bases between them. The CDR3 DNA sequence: TGCAGCGTTGGGATTACAGATCACTATGGCTACACCCTC. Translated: CSVGITDHYGYTL.

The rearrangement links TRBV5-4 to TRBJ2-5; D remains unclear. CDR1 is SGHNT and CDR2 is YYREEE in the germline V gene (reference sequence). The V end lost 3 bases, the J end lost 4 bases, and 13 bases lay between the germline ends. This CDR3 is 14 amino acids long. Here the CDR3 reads CASSWGGRRETQYF. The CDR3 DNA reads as TGTGCCAGCAGCTGGGGTGGGCGGCGAGAGACCCAGTACTTC. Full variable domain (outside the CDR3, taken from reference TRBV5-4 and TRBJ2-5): ETGVTQSPTHLIKTRGQQVTLRCSSQSGHNTVSWYQQALGQGPQFIFQYYREEENGRGNFPPRFSGLQFPNYSSELNVNALELDDSALYLCASSWGGRRETQYFGPGTRLLVL.

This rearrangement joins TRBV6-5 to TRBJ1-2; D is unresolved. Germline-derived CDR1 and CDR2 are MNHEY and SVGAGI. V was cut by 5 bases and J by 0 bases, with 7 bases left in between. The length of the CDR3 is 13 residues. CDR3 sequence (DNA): TGTGCCAGCAGTGACGGTTCTAACTATGGCTACACCTTC. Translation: CASSDGSNYGYTF.

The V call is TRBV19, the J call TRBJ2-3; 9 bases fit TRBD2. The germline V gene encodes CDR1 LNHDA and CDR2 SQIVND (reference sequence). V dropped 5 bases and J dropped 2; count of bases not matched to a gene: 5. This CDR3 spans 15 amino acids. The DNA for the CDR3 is TGTGCCAGTAGTGAAGCGGGGGGTCCCACAGATACGCAGTATTTT. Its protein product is CASSEAGGPTDTQYF.

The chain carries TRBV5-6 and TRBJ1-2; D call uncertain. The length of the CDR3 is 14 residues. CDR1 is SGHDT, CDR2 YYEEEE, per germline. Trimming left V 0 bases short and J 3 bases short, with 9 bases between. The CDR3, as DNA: TGTGCCAGCAGCTTGGTGTCCGGGTACTATGGCTACACCTTC. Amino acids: CASSLVSGYYGYTF.

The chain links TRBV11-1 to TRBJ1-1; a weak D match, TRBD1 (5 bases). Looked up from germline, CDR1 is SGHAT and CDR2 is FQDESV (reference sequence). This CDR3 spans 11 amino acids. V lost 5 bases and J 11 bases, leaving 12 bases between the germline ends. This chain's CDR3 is CASSRGGPAFF. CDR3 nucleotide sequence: TGTGCCAGCAGCAGGGGCGGTCCGGCTTTCTTT.

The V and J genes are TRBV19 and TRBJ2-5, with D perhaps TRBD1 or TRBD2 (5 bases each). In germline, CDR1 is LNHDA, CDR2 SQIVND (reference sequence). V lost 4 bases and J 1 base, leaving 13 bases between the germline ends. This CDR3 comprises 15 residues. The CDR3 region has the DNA TGTGCCAGTAGTACGTTCGGGGCAGCCCAAGAGACCCAGTACTTC. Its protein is CASSTFGAAQETQYF.

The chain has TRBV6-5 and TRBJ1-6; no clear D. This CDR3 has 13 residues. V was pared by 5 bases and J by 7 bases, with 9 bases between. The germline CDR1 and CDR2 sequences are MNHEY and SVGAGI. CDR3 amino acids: CASSPSRNSPLHF. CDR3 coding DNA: TGTGCCAGCAGTCCCTCTAGGAATTCACCCCTCCACTTT.